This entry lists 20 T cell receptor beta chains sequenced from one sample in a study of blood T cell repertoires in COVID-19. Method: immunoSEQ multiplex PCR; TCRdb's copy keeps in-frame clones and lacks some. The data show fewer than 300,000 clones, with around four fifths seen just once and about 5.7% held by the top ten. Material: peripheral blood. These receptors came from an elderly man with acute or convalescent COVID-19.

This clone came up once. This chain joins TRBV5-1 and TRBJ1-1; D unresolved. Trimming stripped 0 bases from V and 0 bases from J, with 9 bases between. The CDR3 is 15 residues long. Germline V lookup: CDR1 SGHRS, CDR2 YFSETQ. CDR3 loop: CASSLEAGMNTEAFF. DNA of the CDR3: TGCGCCAGCAGCTTGGAAGCAGGCATGAACACTGAAGCTTTCTTT. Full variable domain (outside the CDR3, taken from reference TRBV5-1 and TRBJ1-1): KAGVTQTPRYLIKTRGQQVTLSCSPISGHRSVSWYQQTPGQGLQFLFEYFSETQRNKGNFPGRFSGRQFSNSRSEMNVSTLELGDSALYLCASSLEAGMNTEAFFGQGTRLTVV.

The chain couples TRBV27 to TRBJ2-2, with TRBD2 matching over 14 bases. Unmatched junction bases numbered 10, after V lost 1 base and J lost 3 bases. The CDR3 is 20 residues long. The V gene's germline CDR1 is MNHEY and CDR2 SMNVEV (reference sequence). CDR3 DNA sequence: TGTGCCAGCAGTTTATTTGGACTAGCGGGAGGCCTGGGGGACACCGGGGAGCTGTTTTTT. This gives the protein CASSLFGLAGGLGDTGELFF.

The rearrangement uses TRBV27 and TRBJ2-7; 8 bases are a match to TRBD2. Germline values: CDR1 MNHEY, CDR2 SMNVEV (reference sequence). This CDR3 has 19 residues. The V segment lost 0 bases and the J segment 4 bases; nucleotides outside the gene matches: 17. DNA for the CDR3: TGTGCCAGCAGTTTATCGTGGATGGGGGGCAGGACTAGCCTGTACGAGCAGTACTTC. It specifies CASSLSWMGGRTSLYEQYF.

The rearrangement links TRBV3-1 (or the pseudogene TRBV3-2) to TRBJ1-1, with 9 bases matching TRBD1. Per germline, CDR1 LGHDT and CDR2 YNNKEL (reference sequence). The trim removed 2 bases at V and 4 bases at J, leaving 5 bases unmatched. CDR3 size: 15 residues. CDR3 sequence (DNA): TGTGCCAGCAGCCAAACCGGACAGGGGCCCACTGAAGCTTTCTTT. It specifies CASSQTGQGPTEAFF.

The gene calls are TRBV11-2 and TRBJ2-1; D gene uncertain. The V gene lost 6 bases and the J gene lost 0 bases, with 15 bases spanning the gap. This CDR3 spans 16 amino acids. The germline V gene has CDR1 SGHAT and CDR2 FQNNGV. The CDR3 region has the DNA TGTGCCAGCAGATCGACTGGAATTAGCTCCTACAATGAGCAGTTCTTC. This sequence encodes CASRSTGISSYNEQFF.

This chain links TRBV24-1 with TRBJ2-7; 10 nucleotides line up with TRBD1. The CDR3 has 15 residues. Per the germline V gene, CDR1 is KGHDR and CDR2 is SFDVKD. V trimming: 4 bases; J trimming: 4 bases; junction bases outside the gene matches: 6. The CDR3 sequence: CATSESGTGAYEQYF. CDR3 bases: TGTGCCACCAGTGAATCCGGGACAGGGGCGTACGAGCAGTACTTC.

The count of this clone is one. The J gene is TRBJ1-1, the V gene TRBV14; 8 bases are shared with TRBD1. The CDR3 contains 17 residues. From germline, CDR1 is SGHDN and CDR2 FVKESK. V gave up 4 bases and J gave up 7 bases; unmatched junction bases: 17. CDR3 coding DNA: TGTGCCAGCAGCCCCACCCAGGTGACAGGGGCTAAGATTGAAGCTTTCTTT. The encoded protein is CASSPTQVTGAKIEAFF.

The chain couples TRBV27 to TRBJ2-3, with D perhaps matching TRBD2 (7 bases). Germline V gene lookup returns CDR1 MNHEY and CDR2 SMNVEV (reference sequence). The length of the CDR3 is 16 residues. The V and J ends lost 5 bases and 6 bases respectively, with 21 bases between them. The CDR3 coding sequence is TGTGCCAGCAGTCCCCGCGGGGCGGGGGCGCAGGATACGCAGTATTTT. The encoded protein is CASSPRGAGAQDTQYF.

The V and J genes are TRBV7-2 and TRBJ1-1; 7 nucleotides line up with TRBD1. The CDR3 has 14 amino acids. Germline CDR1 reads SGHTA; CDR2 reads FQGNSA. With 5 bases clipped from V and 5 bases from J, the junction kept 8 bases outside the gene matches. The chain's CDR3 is CASSRTGQSTEAFF. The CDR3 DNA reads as TGTGCCAGCAGCCGGACAGGTCAATCAACTGAAGCTTTCTTT.

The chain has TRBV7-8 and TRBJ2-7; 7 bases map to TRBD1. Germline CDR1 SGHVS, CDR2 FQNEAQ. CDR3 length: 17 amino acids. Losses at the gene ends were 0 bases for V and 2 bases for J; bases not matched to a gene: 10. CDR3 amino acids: CASSLAGGTGDAYEQYF. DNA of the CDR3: TGTGCCAGCAGCTTAGCGGGTGGTACAGGGGACGCCTACGAGCAGTACTTC.

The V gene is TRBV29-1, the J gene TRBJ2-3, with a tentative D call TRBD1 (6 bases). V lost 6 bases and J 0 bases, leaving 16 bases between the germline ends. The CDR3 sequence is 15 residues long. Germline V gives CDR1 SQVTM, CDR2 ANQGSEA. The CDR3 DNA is TGCAGCGTAGCAGGACAGCTTTCTAGCACAGATACGCAGTATTTT. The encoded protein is CSVAGQLSSTDTQYF.

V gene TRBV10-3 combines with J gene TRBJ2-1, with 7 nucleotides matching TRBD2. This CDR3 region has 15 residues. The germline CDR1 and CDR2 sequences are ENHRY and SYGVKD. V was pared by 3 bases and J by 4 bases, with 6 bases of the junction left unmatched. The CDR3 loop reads CAISEGSGPYNEQFF. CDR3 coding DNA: TGTGCCATCAGTGAAGGTAGCGGGCCATACAATGAGCAGTTCTTC.

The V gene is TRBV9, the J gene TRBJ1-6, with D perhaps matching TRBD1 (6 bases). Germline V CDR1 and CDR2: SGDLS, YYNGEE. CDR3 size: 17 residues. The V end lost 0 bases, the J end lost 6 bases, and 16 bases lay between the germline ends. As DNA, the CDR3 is TGTGCCAGCAGCGTAGAGGCCAGGGGCCTCGTTAATTCACCCCTCCACTTT. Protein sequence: CASSVEARGLVNSPLHF. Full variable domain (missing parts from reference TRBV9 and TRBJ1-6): DSGVTQTPKHLITATGQRVTLRCSPRSGDLSVYWYQQSLDQGLQFLIQYYNGEERAKGNILERFSAQQFPDLHSELNLSSLELGDSALYFCASSVEARGLVNSPLHFGNGTRLTVT.

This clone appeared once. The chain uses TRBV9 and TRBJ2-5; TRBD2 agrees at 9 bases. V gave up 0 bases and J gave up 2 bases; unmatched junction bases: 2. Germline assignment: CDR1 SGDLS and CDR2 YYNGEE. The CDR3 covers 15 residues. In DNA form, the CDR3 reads TGTGCCAGCAGCGTAGGCGGGGGGGAACAAGAGACCCAGTACTTC. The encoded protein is CASSVGGGEQETQYF.

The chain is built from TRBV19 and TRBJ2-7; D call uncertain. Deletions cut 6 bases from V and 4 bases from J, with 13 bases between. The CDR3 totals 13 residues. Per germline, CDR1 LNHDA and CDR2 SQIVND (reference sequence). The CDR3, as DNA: TGTGCCAGTAGCAGCGCAAGGCAATACGAGCAGTACTTC. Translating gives CASSSARQYEQYF.

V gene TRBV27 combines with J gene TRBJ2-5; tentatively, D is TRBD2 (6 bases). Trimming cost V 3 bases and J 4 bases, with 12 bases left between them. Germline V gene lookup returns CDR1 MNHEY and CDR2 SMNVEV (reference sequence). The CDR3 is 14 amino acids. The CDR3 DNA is TGTGCCAGCAGTTTTGTCGGGGGAGGAGAGACCCAGTACTTC. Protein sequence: CASSFVGGGETQYF.

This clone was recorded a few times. CDR3 sequence: CASSLDRVNTEAFF. CDR3 nucleotides: TGTGCCAGCAGTTTGGACAGGGTGAACACTGAAGCTTTCTTT. The chain carries TRBV27 and TRBJ1-1, with 8 bases lining up with TRBD1. V lost 3 bases, J lost 0 bases, and 0 bases stayed unmatched. This CDR3 is built from 14 residues. CDR1 is MNHEY and CDR2 is SMNVEV in the germline V gene (reference sequence).

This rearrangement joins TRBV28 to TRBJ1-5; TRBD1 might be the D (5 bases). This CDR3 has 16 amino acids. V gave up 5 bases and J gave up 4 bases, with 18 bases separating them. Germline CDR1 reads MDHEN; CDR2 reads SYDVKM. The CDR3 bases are TGTGCCAGCAGTGCCCCGGGAGCGGGGGAGAATCAGCCCCAGCATTTT. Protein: CASSAPGAGENQPQHF.

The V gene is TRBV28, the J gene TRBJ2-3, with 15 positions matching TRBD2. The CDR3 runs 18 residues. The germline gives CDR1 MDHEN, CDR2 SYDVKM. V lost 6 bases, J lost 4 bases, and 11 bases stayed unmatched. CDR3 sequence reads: CASSSPGTSGGPPDTQYF. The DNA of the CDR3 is TGTGCCAGCAGCAGTCCCGGGACTAGCGGGGGGCCCCCAGATACGCAGTATTTT.

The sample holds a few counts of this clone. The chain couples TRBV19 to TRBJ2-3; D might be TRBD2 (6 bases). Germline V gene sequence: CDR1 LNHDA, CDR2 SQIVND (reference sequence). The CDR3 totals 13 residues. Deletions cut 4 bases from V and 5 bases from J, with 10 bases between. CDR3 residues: CASSTGRGDTQYF. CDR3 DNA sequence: TGTGCCAGTAGTACAGGGCGGGGAGATACGCAGTATTTT.